The 11 T cell receptor beta chains below all came from one sample that was sequenced in a study of T cell changes during pregnancy in multiple sclerosis. Sequenced by immunoSEQ multiplex PCR; TCRdb stores in-frame clones only, minus some. Of under 60,000 clones in the sample, roughly 92% are singletons; the top ten hold approximately 0.25%. The starting material was CD4+ T cells from peripheral blood mononuclear cells, obtained in the third trimester of pregnancy. These receptors were collected from a female donor with multiple sclerosis, enrolled in a pregnancy study.

The V call is TRBV15, the J call TRBJ1-5, with 7 bases matching TRBD1. This CDR3 contains 15 residues. J gave up 2 bases and V 5 bases, and 6 bases lay outside the gene matches. In germline, CDR1 is LNHNV, CDR2 YYDKDF (reference sequence). CDR3 DNA: TGTGCCACCAGCGGTGACAGGGCCCGCAATCAGCCCCAGCATTTT. Its translation: CATSGDRARNQPQHF.

V gene TRBV15 combines with J gene TRBJ2-2; tentative D call: TRBD2 (5 bases). The germline V gene has CDR1 LNHNV and CDR2 YYDKDF (reference sequence). The V gene lost 0 bases and the J gene lost 1 base, with 6 bases spanning the gap. The CDR3 is 15 residues long. CDR3 region: CATSRDRGNTGELFF. CDR3 nucleotides: TGTGCCACCAGCAGAGATCGGGGGAACACCGGGGAGCTGTTTTTT.

The V and J genes are TRBV9 and TRBJ1-4, with D perhaps matching TRBD1 (5 bases). The V and J ends lost 3 bases and 0 bases respectively, with 12 bases between them. The CDR3 has 16 amino acids. Germline CDR1 is SGDLS and CDR2 is YYNGEE. For the CDR3, the DNA is TGTGCCAGCAGCGAGGGGTTACAGGCAACTAATGAAAAACTGTTTTTT. Encoded protein: CASSEGLQATNEKLFF.

The rearrangement uses TRBV6-1 and TRBJ2-6; TRBD1 agrees at 7 bases. The CDR3 spans 19 residues. Germline V gene sequence: CDR1 MNHNS, CDR2 SASEGT. Unmatched junction bases numbered 11, after V lost 1 base and J lost 2 bases. CDR3 in amino acids: CASSEGVTGSWPGANVLTF. In DNA, the CDR3 is TGTGCCAGCAGTGAAGGGGTGACAGGGTCGTGGCCTGGGGCCAACGTCCTGACTTTC.

CDR3 protein: CAWSVSLNYGYTF. The CDR3 DNA follows: TGTGCCTGGAGTGTAAGCCTTAACTATGGCTACACCTTC. V gene TRBV30 combines with J gene TRBJ1-2; D remains unclear. Trimming took off 0 bases at V and 1 base at J, with 6 bases between the two ends. Germline V gives CDR1 GTSNPN, CDR2 SVGIG (reference sequence). There are 13 residues in the CDR3.

The rearrangement uses TRBV5-4 and TRBJ1-1; no clear D. This CDR3 has 12 residues. Germline CDR1 is SGHNT and CDR2 is YYREEE (reference sequence). With 0 bases removed from V and 11 bases from J, the gap between germline ends came to 11 bases. CDR3 in DNA: TGTGCCAGCAGCTTGGACGGCCCGGGGGCTTTCTTT. It codes for CASSLDGPGAFF.

This clone was observed once. The chain links TRBV30 to TRBJ2-3, with a possible D match to TRBD1 (6 bases). The germline V and J ends were trimmed by 1 base and 5 bases, with 19 bases remaining between them. The CDR3 spans 16 residues. Germline CDR1 reads GTSNPN; CDR2 reads SVGIG (reference sequence). This CDR3 reads CAWSAGGRRMLDTQYF. The CDR3 DNA sequence: TGTGCCTGGAGTGCTGGGGGCCGCAGGATGTTAGATACGCAGTATTTT.

The V gene is TRBV6-6, the J gene TRBJ1-1; 7 nucleotides line up with TRBD1. Germline CDR1 and CDR2: MNHNY and SVGAGI (reference sequence). V shed 5 bases, J shed 3 bases, and the junction held 9 bases outside the gene matches. This CDR3 is 15 amino acids long. The CDR3, as DNA: TGTGCCAGCAGTCCACGGGACAGCACCTACACTGAAGCTTTCTTT. It is translated as CASSPRDSTYTEAFF.

This rearrangement joins TRBV2 to TRBJ2-7; 10 bases match TRBD1. Germline V CDR1 and CDR2: SNHLY, FYNNEI. Unmatched junction bases numbered 8, after V lost 6 bases and J lost 3 bases. This CDR3 is 15 amino acids long. The chain's CDR3 is CASSYGQGGVYEQYF. The CDR3 DNA reads as TGTGCCAGCAGCTACGGACAGGGGGGAGTCTACGAGCAGTACTTC.

The chain combines TRBV10-1 with TRBJ2-2, with D maybe TRBD2 (5 bases). With 5 bases removed from V and 6 bases from J, the gap between germline ends came to 13 bases. This CDR3 comprises 14 residues. CDR1 is WNHNN and CDR2 is SYGVQD in the germline V gene (reference sequence). CDR3 sequence: CASSTRTVPGELFF. DNA for the CDR3: TGCGCCAGCAGTACTCGGACTGTCCCCGGGGAGCTGTTTTTT.

With respect to this clone: Other DNA sequences of this sample code for an identical CDR3. This rearrangement joins TRBV28 to TRBJ1-5, with 8 nucleotides matching TRBD1. The CDR3 covers 15 residues. The germline CDR1 and CDR2 sequences are MDHEN and SYDVKM. The J segment lost 5 bases and the V segment lost 4 bases, leaving 7 bases of the junction unmatched. Here the CDR3 DNA reads TGTGCCAGCAGTTCAGGACAGGGAAGGGATCAGCCCCAGCATTTT. Protein product: CASSSGQGRDQPQHF. The full variable domain, in which reference TRBV28 and TRBJ1-5 provide the parts outside the CDR3, is DVKVTQSSRYLVKRTGEKVFLECVQDMDHENMFWYRQDPGLGLRLIYFSYDVKMKEKGDIPEGYSVSREKKERFSLILESASTNQTSMYLCASSSGQGRDQPQHFGDGTRLSIL.